The rows below give T cell receptor beta chains drawn from one sample of a study of T cells in narcolepsy. The table came from immunoSEQ multiplex PCR; TCRdb's copy has only in-frame clones and leaves some out. The sample lists 20,000 to 25,000 clones; approximately 80% were seen once. Sequencing was done on a sample of memory (CD45RA-) CD4+ T cells from blood. These receptors all stem from a human donor in good health. Each CDR3 is given with its conserved first and last residue. Fields, in order: V gene, clone size, D gene, J gene, CDR3 protein, CDR3 DNA. A D gene is named only where the DNA matches it firmly. Clone size is shown for a subset of rows, as once, few, many or a class of expanded clone.

v_call: TRBV5-4; clone_size: .; d_call: .; j_call: TRBJ1-3; cdr3_aa: CASSLGGLQGNTIYF; cdr3_nt: TGTGCCAGCAGCTTGGGGGGCCTACAGGGAAACACCATATATTTT
v_call: TRBV10-3; clone_size: few; d_call: .; j_call: TRBJ1-3; cdr3_aa: CAISGLTGNTIYF; cdr3_nt: TGTGCCATCAGTGGGCTGACTGGAAACACCATATATTTT
v_call: TRBV6-1; clone_size: .; d_call: TRBD1; j_call: TRBJ1-2; cdr3_aa: CASSERDRGGYTF; cdr3_nt: TGTGCCAGCAGTGAACGGGACAGGGGTGGCTACACCTTC
v_call: TRBV9; clone_size: few; d_call: TRBD1; j_call: TRBJ2-4; cdr3_aa: CASSKRRDSEQTLAKNIQYF; cdr3_nt: TGTGCCAGCAGCAAAAGAAGGGACAGTGAACAGACGTTAGCCAAAAACATTCAGTACTTC
v_call: TRBV4-3; clone_size: .; d_call: .; j_call: TRBJ2-2; cdr3_aa: CASSQDYGWQGGTGELFF; cdr3_nt: TGCGCCAGCAGCCAAGATTATGGGTGGCAGGGTGGAACCGGGGAGCTGTTTTTT
v_call: TRBV27; clone_size: .; d_call: .; j_call: TRBJ2-5; cdr3_aa: CASSFSRGETQYF; cdr3_nt: TGTGCCAGCAGTTTTTCCCGGGGCGAGACCCAGTACTTC
v_call: TRBV27; clone_size: .; d_call: .; j_call: TRBJ2-2; cdr3_aa: CASSPDTLRNTGELFF; cdr3_nt: TGTGCCAGCAGCCCCGACACGCTACGGAACACCGGGGAGCTGTTTTTT
v_call: TRBV6-5; clone_size: .; d_call: .; j_call: TRBJ2-5; cdr3_aa: CASSYSVQDQETQYF; cdr3_nt: TGTGCCAGCAGTTACTCGGTACAGGACCAAGAGACCCAGTACTTC
v_call: TRBV6-1; clone_size: .; d_call: TRBD1; j_call: TRBJ2-7; cdr3_aa: CASSTGTGVLYEQYF; cdr3_nt: TGTGCCAGCAGTACCGGGACAGGGGTTCTCTACGAGCAGTACTTC
v_call: TRBV5-1; clone_size: few; d_call: .; j_call: TRBJ2-5; cdr3_aa: CASSWGPVGETQYF; cdr3_nt: TGCGCCAGCAGCTGGGGACCCGTAGGAGAGACCCAGTACTTC
v_call: TRBV11-2; clone_size: few; d_call: .; j_call: TRBJ2-1; cdr3_aa: CASSLGGTHSSSYNEQFF; cdr3_nt: TGTGCCAGCAGCTTAGGGGGGACTCACTCCAGCTCCTACAATGAGCAGTTCTTC
v_call: TRBV5-1; clone_size: .; d_call: .; j_call: TRBJ1-2; cdr3_aa: CASSPTADYGYTF; cdr3_nt: TGCGCCAGCAGCCCGACAGCCGACTATGGCTACACCTTC
v_call: TRBV5-5; clone_size: .; d_call: .; j_call: TRBJ1-5; cdr3_aa: CASSLAGNQPQHF; cdr3_nt: TGTGCCAGCAGCTTGGCTGGCAATCAGCCCCAGCATTTT
v_call: TRBV1; clone_size: few; d_call: .; j_call: TRBJ2-5; cdr3_aa: CTSSQVTGPKETQYF; cdr3_nt: TGCACCAGCAGCCAAGTCACCGGCCCCAAAGAGACCCAGTACTTC
v_call: TRBV12-5; clone_size: .; d_call: .; j_call: TRBJ1-4; cdr3_aa: CASGSGGAREKLFF; cdr3_nt: TGTGCTAGTGGTTCGGGGGGCGCCCGAGAAAAACTGTTTTTT
v_call: TRBV5-6; clone_size: .; d_call: TRBD1; j_call: TRBJ2-1; cdr3_aa: CASTSLPGQGRDEQFF; cdr3_nt: TGTGCCAGCACCTCTCTTCCAGGACAGGGTAGGGATGAGCAGTTCTTC
v_call: TRBV18; clone_size: .; d_call: .; j_call: TRBJ2-3; cdr3_aa: CASSPGLGTDTQYF; cdr3_nt: TGTGCCAGCTCACCTGGATTAGGGACAGATACGCAGTATTTT
v_call: TRBV5-1; clone_size: .; d_call: TRBD1; j_call: TRBJ1-1; cdr3_aa: CASSDLGQGVNTEAFF; cdr3_nt: TGCGCCAGCAGCGATCTGGGACAGGGTGTGAACACTGAAGCTTTCTTT
v_call: TRBV7-2; clone_size: few; d_call: .; j_call: TRBJ2-3; cdr3_aa: CASSYRPITDTQYF; cdr3_nt: TGTGCCAGCAGCTATAGGCCGATCACAGATACGCAGTATTTT
v_call: TRBV5-1; clone_size: .; d_call: TRBD1; j_call: TRBJ1-2; cdr3_aa: CASSRTGANYGYTF; cdr3_nt: TGCGCCAGCAGCCGGACAGGGGCCAACTATGGCTACACCTTC
v_call: TRBV5-1; clone_size: .; d_call: .; j_call: TRBJ1-1; cdr3_aa: CASSLEVKGSEAFF; cdr3_nt: TGCGCCAGCAGCTTGGAGGTGAAAGGGAGTGAAGCTTTCTTT
v_call: TRBV5-1; clone_size: .; d_call: TRBD1; j_call: TRBJ1-1; cdr3_aa: CASSLEGTGRRGTEAFF; cdr3_nt: TGCGCCAGCAGCTTGGAGGGGACAGGGCGACGAGGCACTGAAGCTTTCTTT
v_call: TRBV11-3; clone_size: few; d_call: .; j_call: TRBJ2-5; cdr3_aa: CASSSNQETQYF; cdr3_nt: TGTGCCAGCAGCTCGAATCAAGAGACCCAGTACTTC
v_call: TRBV6-6; clone_size: .; d_call: .; j_call: TRBJ1-5; cdr3_aa: CASSKGREGQPQHF; cdr3_nt: TGTGCCAGCAGCAAGGGGCGCGAGGGTCAGCCCCAGCATTTT
v_call: TRBV2; clone_size: .; d_call: .; j_call: TRBJ2-5; cdr3_aa: CASSAGWEETQYF; cdr3_nt: TGTGCCAGCAGTGCGGGGTGGGAAGAGACCCAGTACTTC
v_call: TRBV5-6; clone_size: once; d_call: .; j_call: TRBJ2-4; cdr3_aa: CASSTGWIKNIQYF; cdr3_nt: TGTGCCAGCAGCACGGGATGGATTAAAAACATTCAGTACTTC
v_call: TRBV7-2; clone_size: once; d_call: .; j_call: TRBJ2-5; cdr3_aa: CASSPERETQYF; cdr3_nt: TGTGCCAGCAGCCCCGAGCGAGAGACCCAGTACTTC
v_call: TRBV4-1; clone_size: once; d_call: .; j_call: TRBJ2-7; cdr3_aa: CANPSEQYF; cdr3_nt: TGCGCCAACCCATCCGAGCAGTACTTC
v_call: TRBV19; clone_size: once; d_call: .; j_call: TRBJ2-1; cdr3_aa: CASKDPGLNYNEQFF; cdr3_nt: TGTGCCAGCAAGGACCCGGGACTCAACTACAATGAGCAGTTCTTC
v_call: TRBV27; clone_size: .; d_call: .; j_call: TRBJ2-7; cdr3_aa: CASFGRAYEQYF; cdr3_nt: TGTGCCAGCTTTGGCAGGGCCTACGAGCAGTACTTC
v_call: TRBV2; clone_size: .; d_call: TRBD2; j_call: TRBJ2-2; cdr3_aa: CASSGLAVNTGELFF; cdr3_nt: TGTGCCAGCAGTGGTCTAGCGGTAAACACCGGGGAGCTGTTTTTT
v_call: TRBV6-6; clone_size: .; d_call: .; j_call: TRBJ2-7; cdr3_aa: CASRADRSYEQYF; cdr3_nt: TGTGCCAGCAGGGCCGACAGGAGCTACGAGCAGTACTTC
v_call: TRBV27; clone_size: .; d_call: .; j_call: TRBJ1-1; cdr3_aa: CASSLWGHRNTEAFF; cdr3_nt: TGTGCCAGCAGTTTGTGGGGGCATAGGAACACTGAAGCTTTCTTT
v_call: TRBV25-1; clone_size: .; d_call: .; j_call: TRBJ2-3; cdr3_aa: CASTLSGGGDTQYF; cdr3_nt: TGTGCCAGCACTTTGAGCGGAGGGGGAGATACGCAGTATTTT
v_call: TRBV21-1; clone_size: .; d_call: .; j_call: TRBJ2-5; cdr3_aa: CASSEKERVPHRGLGTGETQYF; cdr3_nt: TGTGCCAGCAGCGAAAAGGAGAGGGTCCCCCACAGGGGCCTGGGGACGGGAGAGACCCAGTACTTC
v_call: TRBV7-2; clone_size: .; d_call: TRBD2; j_call: TRBJ2-3; cdr3_aa: CASSLASGGADTQYF; cdr3_nt: TGTGCCAGCAGCTTAGCTAGCGGGGGGGCGGATACGCAGTATTTT
v_call: TRBV9; clone_size: .; d_call: .; j_call: TRBJ2-3; cdr3_aa: CAGAATGGSTDTQYF; cdr3_nt: TGTGCCGGGGCCGCTACGGGGGGCAGCACAGATACGCAGTATTTT
v_call: TRBV5-6; clone_size: .; d_call: .; j_call: TRBJ2-5; cdr3_aa: CASTWGTGETQYF; cdr3_nt: TGTGCCAGCACCTGGGGCACCGGGGAGACCCAGTACTTC
v_call: TRBV5-1; clone_size: once; d_call: TRBD1; j_call: TRBJ1-4; cdr3_aa: CASSRGQGNEKLFF; cdr3_nt: TGCGCCAGCAGCAGGGGACAGGGGAATGAAAAACTGTTTTTT
v_call: TRBV6-5; clone_size: .; d_call: TRBD1; j_call: TRBJ1-5; cdr3_aa: CASSPGTGNQPQHF; cdr3_nt: TGTGCCAGCAGTCCAGGGACAGGGAATCAGCCCCAGCATTTT
v_call: TRBV25-1; clone_size: .; d_call: .; j_call: TRBJ1-2; cdr3_aa: CASSEGGGYTF; cdr3_nt: TGTGCCAGCAGTGAAGGGGGAGGCTACACCTTC
v_call: TRBV5-1; clone_size: .; d_call: .; j_call: TRBJ2-3; cdr3_aa: CASSLVAGAADTQYF; cdr3_nt: TGCGCCAGCAGCTTGGTGGCGGGGGCAGCAGATACGCAGTATTTT
v_call: TRBV29-1; clone_size: .; d_call: .; j_call: TRBJ2-5; cdr3_aa: CSVGGSFETQYF; cdr3_nt: TGCAGCGTCGGCGGAAGTTTCGAGACCCAGTACTTC
v_call: TRBV7-2; clone_size: .; d_call: TRBD1; j_call: TRBJ1-1; cdr3_aa: CASSPRRGPGTEAFF; cdr3_nt: TGTGCCAGCAGCCCGAGGAGGGGGCCAGGCACTGAAGCTTTCTTT
v_call: TRBV15; clone_size: .; d_call: TRBD1; j_call: TRBJ2-7; cdr3_aa: CATSRDPGQGTHEQYF; cdr3_nt: TGTGCCACCAGCAGAGATCCGGGACAGGGGACACACGAGCAGTACTTC